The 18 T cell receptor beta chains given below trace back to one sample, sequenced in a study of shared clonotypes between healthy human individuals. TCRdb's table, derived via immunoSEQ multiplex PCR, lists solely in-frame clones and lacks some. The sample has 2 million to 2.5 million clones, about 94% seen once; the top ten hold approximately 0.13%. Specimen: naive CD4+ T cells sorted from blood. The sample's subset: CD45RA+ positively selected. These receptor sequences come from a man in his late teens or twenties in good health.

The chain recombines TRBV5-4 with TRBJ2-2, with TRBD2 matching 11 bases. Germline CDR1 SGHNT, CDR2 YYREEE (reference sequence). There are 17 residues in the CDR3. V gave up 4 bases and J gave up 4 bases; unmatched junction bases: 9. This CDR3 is CASSPRLAGFVTGELFF. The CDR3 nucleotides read TGTGCCAGCAGCCCACGACTAGCGGGGTTTGTCACCGGGGAGCTGTTTTTT.

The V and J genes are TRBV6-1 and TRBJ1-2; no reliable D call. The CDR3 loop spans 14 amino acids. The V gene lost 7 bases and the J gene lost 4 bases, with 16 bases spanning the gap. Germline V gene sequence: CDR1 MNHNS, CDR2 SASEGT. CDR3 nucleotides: TGTGCCAGCACTGGTGTGACAAATGCCTATGGCTACACCTTC. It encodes CASTGVTNAYGYTF.

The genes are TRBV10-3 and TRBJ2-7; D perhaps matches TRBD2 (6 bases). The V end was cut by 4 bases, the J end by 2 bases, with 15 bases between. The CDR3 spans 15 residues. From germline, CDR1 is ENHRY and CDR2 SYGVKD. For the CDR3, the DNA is TGTGCCATCAGTGGGCCAGCGGGCCAAACCTACGAGCAGTACTTC. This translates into CAISGPAGQTYEQYF.

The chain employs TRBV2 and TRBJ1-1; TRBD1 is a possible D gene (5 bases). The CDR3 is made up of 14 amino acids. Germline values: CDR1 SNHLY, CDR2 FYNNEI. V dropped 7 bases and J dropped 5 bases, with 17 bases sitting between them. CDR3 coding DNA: TGTGCCAGCACCGCCGTAGGGGTCGGGACTGAAGCTTTCTTT. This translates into CASTAVGVGTEAFF.

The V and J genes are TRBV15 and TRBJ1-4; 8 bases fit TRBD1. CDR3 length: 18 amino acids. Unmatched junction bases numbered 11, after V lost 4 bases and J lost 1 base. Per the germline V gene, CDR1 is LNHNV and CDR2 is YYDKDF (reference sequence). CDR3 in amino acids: CATSTFQGARETNEKLFF. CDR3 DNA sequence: TGTGCCACCAGCACCTTCCAGGGGGCGCGTGAAACTAATGAAAAACTGTTTTTT.

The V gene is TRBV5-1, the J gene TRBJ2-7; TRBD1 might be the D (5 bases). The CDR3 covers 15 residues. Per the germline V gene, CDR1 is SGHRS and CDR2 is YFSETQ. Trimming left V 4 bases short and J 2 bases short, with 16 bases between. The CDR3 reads CASSGPGQGPYEQYF. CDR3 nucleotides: TGCGCCAGCAGCGGGCCAGGACAAGGTCCCTACGAGCAGTACTTC.

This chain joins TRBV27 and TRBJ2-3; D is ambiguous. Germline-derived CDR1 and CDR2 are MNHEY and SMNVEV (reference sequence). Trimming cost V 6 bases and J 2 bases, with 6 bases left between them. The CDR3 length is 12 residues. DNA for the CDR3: TGTGCCAGCAGCCGTTACACAGATACGCAGTATTTT. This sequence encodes CASSRYTDTQYF.

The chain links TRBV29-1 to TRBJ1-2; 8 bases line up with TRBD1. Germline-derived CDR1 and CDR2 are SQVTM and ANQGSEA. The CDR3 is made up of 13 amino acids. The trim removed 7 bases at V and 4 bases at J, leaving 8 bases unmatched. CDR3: CSGTTGGTYGYTF. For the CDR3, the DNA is TGCAGCGGTACAACAGGGGGGACCTATGGCTACACCTTC.

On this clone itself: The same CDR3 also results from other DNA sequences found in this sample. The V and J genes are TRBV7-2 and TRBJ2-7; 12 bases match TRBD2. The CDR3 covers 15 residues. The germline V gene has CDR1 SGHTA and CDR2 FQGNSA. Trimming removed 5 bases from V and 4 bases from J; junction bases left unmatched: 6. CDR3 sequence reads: CASSRGLAGPYEQYF. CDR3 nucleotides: TGTGCCAGCAGCCGCGGACTAGCGGGGCCGTACGAGCAGTACTTC.

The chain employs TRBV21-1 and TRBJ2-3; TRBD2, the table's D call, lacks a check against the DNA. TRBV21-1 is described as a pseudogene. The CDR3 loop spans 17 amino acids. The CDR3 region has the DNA TGTGCCAGCATCCACACCGGGGGGCGGGAGCAGACAGATACGCAGTATTTT. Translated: CASIHTGGREQTDTQYF.

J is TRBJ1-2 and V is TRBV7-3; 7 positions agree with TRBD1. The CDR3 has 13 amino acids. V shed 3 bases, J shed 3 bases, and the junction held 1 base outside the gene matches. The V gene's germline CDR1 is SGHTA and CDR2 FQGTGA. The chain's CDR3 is CASSFGTDYGYTF. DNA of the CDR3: TGTGCCAGCAGCTTCGGGACAGACTATGGCTACACCTTC.

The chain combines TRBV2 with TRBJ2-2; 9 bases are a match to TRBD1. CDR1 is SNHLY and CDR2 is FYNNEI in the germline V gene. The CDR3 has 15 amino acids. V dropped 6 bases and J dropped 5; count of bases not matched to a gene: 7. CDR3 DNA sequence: TGTGCCAGCAGCGACAGACAGGGGGGAACCGGGGAGCTGTTTTTT. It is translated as CASSDRQGGTGELFF.

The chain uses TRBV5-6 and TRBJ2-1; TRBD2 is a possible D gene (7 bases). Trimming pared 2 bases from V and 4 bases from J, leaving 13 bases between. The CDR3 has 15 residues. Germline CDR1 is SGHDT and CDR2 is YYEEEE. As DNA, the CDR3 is TGTGCCAGCAGCTTCGCGGGGGCCGCATACAATGAGCAGTTCTTC. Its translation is CASSFAGAAYNEQFF.

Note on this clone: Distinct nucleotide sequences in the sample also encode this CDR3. CDR3 protein: CASRDSNQPQHF. DNA for the CDR3: TGTGCCAGCAGGGACAGCAATCAGCCCCAGCATTTT. This sequence joins TRBV6-6 and TRBJ1-5; D is uncertain. The germline CDR1 and CDR2 sequences are MNHNY and SVGAGI (reference sequence). V lost 6 bases and J lost 1, with 4 bases in between. The CDR3 covers 12 residues.

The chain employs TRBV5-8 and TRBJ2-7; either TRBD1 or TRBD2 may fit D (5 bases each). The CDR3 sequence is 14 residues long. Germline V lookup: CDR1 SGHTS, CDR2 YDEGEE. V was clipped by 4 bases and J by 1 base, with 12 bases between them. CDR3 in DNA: TGTGCCAGCAGCCGGGACCGAGCATCCTACGAGCAGTACTTC. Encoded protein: CASSRDRASYEQYF.

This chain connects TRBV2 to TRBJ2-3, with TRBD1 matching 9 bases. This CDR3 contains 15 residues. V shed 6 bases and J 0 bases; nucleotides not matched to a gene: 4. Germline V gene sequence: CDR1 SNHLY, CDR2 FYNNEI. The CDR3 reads CASRGQGKSTDTQYF. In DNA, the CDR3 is TGTGCCAGCAGAGGACAGGGGAAGAGCACAGATACGCAGTATTTT.

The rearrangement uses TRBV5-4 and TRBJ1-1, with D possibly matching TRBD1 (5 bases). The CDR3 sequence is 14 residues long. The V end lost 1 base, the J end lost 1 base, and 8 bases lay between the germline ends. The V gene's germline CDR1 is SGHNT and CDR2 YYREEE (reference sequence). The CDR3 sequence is CASSLPGANTEAFF. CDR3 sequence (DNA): TGTGCCAGCAGCTTGCCCGGGGCGAACACTGAAGCTTTCTTT.

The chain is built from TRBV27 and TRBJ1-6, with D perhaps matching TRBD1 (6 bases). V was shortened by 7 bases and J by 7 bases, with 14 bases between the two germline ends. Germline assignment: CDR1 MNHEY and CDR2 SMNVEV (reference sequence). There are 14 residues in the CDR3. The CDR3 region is CASTLGTRNSPLHF. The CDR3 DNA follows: TGTGCCAGCACCCTCGGGACACGAAATTCACCCCTCCACTTT.